These T cell receptor beta chains were read from a single sample in a study of shared clonotypes between healthy human individuals. Data came from immunoSEQ multiplex PCR; TCRdb stores just in-frame clones and leaves some out. The sample carries some 2,500,000 clones, roughly 93% recorded once. The sample taken for sequencing was naive CD4+ T cells from PBMCs. These receptors all stem from a man younger than 35 in good health. Some clones in this sample may be carry-over from other donors' samples. Both conserved end residues are part of each CDR3. Clone size is stated in some rows and not others, as once, few, many or a class when expanded.

cdr3_aa clone_size j_call v_call
CASSLAGGTAGNTIYF - TRBJ1-3 TRBV5-1
CASSPYQREYYEQYF once TRBJ2-7 TRBV5-4
CASSLGNSAGSLITDTQYF - TRBJ2-3 TRBV7-2
CASSEAGVYEQYF - TRBJ2-7 TRBV2
CTSSQDRLVQETQYF - TRBJ2-5 TRBV1
CASSSWQNSNQPQHF - TRBJ1-5 TRBV27
CASSQNLEKLFF - TRBJ1-4 TRBV7-9
CASSFSGNTIYF - TRBJ1-3 TRBV28
CASSKTGGSAYNEQFF - TRBJ2-1 TRBV18
CSVVSLVPGELFF - TRBJ2-2 TRBV29-1
CASSPQAGLSYEQYF - TRBJ2-7 TRBV4-3
CASSSTRGDEKLFF - TRBJ1-4 TRBV5-1
CASSVGPDTGELFF - TRBJ2-2 TRBV9
CASSQDGYRGGTGELFF - TRBJ2-2 TRBV4-3
CAWRPGLAGVETQYF - TRBJ2-5 TRBV30
CAWRPVGDTQYF - TRBJ2-3 TRBV30
CASSLVSGGEDEQYF - TRBJ2-7 TRBV7-9
CASSYSAGIRGYTF - TRBJ1-2 TRBV6-5
CASSSRARVLGNTEAFF - TRBJ1-1 TRBV27
CASSQDSNQPQHF - TRBJ1-5 TRBV7-3
CSGGHDYEQYF - TRBJ2-7 TRBV20-1
CASSVEVGTYNEQFF - TRBJ2-1 TRBV9
CASSLTGGWNTGELFF - TRBJ2-2 TRBV5-5
CATSRDRGLYEQYF - TRBJ2-7 TRBV15
CASRALNKGDQPQHF - TRBJ1-5 TRBV6-5
CASSQGIGSTNTEAFF - TRBJ1-1 TRBV4-3
CASSFSRTEGYEQYF - TRBJ2-7 TRBV5-4
CAGSQEVDRAIYF - TRBJ1-3 TRBV4-3
CASSPGTSYNEQFF - TRBJ2-1 TRBV5-1
CASSPGRSYAF - TRBJ1-2 TRBV7-2
CASSLGTSGSRQYF - TRBJ2-5 TRBV7-2
CASSLVPPETQYF - TRBJ2-5 TRBV7-9
CASSEGGLAGAAGELFF - TRBJ2-2 TRBV5-1
CASTPTGSPNTIYF - TRBJ1-3 TRBV2
CASSEALSTVGYTF - TRBJ1-2 TRBV2
CASGVRGLTEAFF - TRBJ1-1 TRBV19
CASSPKAGSGEQFF - TRBJ2-1 TRBV7-2
CASSVGAGGQTGELFF - TRBJ2-2 TRBV2
CASSAAGTPNEKLFF - TRBJ1-4 TRBV5-4
CASSQDPRRGAGGPSLGNEQFF - TRBJ2-1 TRBV4-1
CASSGDRGGNEQFF - TRBJ2-1 TRBV6-1
CASSIVDSFRGNEQFF once TRBJ2-1 TRBV19
CASSQVYVGITEQYF - TRBJ2-7 TRBV4-1
CASSYGQWANTEAFF - TRBJ1-1 TRBV6-5
CASSLLAGGYNEQFF - TRBJ2-1 TRBV28